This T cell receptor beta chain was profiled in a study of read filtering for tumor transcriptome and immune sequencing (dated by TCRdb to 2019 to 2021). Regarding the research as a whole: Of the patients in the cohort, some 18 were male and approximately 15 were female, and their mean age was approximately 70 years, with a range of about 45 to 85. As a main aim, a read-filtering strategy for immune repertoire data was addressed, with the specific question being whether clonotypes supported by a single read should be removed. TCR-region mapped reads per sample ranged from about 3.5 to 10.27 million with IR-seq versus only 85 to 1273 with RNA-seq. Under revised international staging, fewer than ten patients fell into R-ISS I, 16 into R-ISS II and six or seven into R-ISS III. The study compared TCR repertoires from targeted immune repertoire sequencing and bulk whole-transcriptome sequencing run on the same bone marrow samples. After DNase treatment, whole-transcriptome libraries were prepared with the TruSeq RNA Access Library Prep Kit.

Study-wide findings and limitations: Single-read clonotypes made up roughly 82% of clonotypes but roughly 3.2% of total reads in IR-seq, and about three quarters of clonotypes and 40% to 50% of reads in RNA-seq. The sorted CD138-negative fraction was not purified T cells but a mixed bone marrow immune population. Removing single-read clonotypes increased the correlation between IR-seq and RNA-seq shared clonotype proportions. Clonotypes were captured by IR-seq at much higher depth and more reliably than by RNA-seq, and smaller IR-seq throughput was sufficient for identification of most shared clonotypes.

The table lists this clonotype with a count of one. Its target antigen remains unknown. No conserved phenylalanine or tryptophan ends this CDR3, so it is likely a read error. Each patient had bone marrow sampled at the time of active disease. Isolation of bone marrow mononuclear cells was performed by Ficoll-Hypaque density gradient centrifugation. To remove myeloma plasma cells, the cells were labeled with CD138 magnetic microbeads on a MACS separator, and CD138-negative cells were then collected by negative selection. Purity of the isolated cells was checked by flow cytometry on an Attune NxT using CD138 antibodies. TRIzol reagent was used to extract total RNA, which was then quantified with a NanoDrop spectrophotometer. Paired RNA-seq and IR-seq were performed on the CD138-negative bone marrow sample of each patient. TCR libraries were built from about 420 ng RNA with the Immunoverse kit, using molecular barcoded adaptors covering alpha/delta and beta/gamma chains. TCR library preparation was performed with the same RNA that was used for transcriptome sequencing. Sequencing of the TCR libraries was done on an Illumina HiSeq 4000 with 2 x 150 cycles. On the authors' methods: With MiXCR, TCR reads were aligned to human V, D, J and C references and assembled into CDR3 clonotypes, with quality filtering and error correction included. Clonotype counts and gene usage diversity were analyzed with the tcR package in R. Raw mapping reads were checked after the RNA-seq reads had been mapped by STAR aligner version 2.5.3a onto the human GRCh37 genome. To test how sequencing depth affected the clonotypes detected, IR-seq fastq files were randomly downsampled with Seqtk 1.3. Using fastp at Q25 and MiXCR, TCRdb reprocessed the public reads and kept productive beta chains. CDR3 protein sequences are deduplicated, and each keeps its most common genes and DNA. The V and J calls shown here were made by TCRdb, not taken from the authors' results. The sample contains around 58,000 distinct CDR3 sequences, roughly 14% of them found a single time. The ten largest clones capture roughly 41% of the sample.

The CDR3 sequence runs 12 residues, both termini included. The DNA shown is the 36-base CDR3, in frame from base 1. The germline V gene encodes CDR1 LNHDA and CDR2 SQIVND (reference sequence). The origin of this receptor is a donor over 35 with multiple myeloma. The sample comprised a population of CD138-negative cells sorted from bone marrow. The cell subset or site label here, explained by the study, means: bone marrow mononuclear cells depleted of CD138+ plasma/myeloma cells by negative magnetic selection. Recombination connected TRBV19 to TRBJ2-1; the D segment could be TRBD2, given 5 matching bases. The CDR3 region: CAGSIEGNEQFL. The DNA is TGTGCCGGTAGTATAGAGGGAAATGAGCAGTTCCTC.